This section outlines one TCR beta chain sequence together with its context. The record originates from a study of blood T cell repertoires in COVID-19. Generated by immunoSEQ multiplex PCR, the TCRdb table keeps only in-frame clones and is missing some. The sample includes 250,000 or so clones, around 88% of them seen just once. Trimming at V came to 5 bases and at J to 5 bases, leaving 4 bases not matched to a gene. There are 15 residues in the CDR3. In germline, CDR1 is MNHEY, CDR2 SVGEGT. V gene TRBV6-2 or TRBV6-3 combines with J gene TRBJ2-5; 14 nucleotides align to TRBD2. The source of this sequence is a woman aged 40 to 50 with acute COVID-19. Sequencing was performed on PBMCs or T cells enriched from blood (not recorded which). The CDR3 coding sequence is TGTGCCAGCAGTGGGACTAGCGGGGGCCGGGAGACCCAGTACTTC. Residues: CASSGTSGGRETQYF.